What follows describes a single T cell receptor (beta chain). Original handling: Estimation of nucleated cell counts was performed using reference gene primer amplification. Here immunoSEQ multiplex PCR was the method, and the copy in TCRdb shows in-frame clones only, minus some. V, J and clone size are those of that table, while D and trimming were read from the DNA. Among some 320,000 clones listed, around nine tenths were seen once. Looked up from germline, CDR1 is SGHNT and CDR2 is YYREEE (reference sequence). This CDR3 contains 16 residues. With V trimmed by 4 bases and J by 2 bases, 6 bases remained unmatched. The source of the sample is a study of blood T cell repertoires in COVID-19. The overall study: From the United States, Italy and Spain came samples of acute and convalescent COVID-19. PBMCs, B-cell-depleted T cells, or T cells provided the cDNA or gDNA that made up the material.

Seattle-derived patients entered the study during active infection and were followed longitudinally. This sequence originates from a woman in her 30s with COVID-19, enrolled during active disease. This rearrangement joins TRBV5-4 to TRBJ1-6; 7 nucleotides align to TRBD1. The specimen was peripheral blood. The CDR3 DNA follows: TGTGCCAGCAGCCGTGGAGGGACAGCCTATAATTCACCCCTCCACTTT. It yields the protein CASSRGGTAYNSPLHF.